Each of the 32 T cell receptor beta chains below was sequenced from the same sample in a study of blood T cell repertoires in COVID-19. Method: immunoSEQ multiplex PCR; TCRdb's copy keeps in-frame clones and lacks some. The sample contains fewer than 200,000 clones, around nine tenths of which appear only once. The sample was peripheral blood. The receptor source for this set is a woman between 18 and 30 years old who had recovered from COVID-19.

This rearrangement joins TRBV27 to TRBJ2-7; weak D call: TRBD1 (6 bases). The V end lost 7 bases, the J end lost 6 bases, and 16 bases lay between the germline ends. The V gene's germline CDR1 is MNHEY and CDR2 SMNVEV (reference sequence). CDR3 length: 13 amino acids. The CDR3 coding sequence is TGTGCCAGCACCCCAAATAACAGGGTCGAGCAGTACTTC. Its protein is CASTPNNRVEQYF.

This clone was picked up one time. The chain has TRBV6-6 and TRBJ1-6, with 7 bases identical to TRBD1. The germline V gene encodes CDR1 MNHNY and CDR2 SVGAGI (reference sequence). The junction had 8 bases not matched to a gene; V was cut back by 5 bases and J by 7 bases. The CDR3 is made up of 15 amino acids. The CDR3 sequence is CASSQTRGTNSPLHF. In DNA, the CDR3 is TGTGCCAGCAGTCAGACCAGGGGGACGAATTCACCCCTCCACTTT.

V is TRBV20-1 and J is TRBJ2-3; 8 positions match TRBD1. Germline V gene data show CDR1 as DFQATT and CDR2 as SNEGSKA (reference sequence). The CDR3 is 14 residues long. V was pared by 3 bases and J by 1 base, with 3 bases of the junction left unmatched. Here the CDR3 reads CSASSRGRTDTQYF. The CDR3 nucleotides read TGCAGTGCTAGTAGCAGGGGGCGCACAGATACGCAGTATTTT.

This chain links TRBV11-2 with TRBJ2-2; D gene unclear. Germline CDR1 and CDR2: SGHAT and FQNNGV. This CDR3 spans 15 amino acids. Trimming took off 5 bases at V and 2 bases at J, with 12 bases between the two ends. The CDR3 nucleotides are TGTGCCAGCAGCCGCCGGGTGATTAACACCGGGGAGCTGTTTTTT. This sequence encodes CASSRRVINTGELFF. The full variable domain, with the rest looked up from reference TRBV11-2 and TRBJ2-2, is EAGVAQSPRYKIIEKRQSVAFWCNPISGHATLYWYQQILGQGPKLLIQFQNNGVVDDSQLPKDRFSAERLKGVDSTLKIQPAKLEDSAVYLCASSRRVINTGELFFGEGSRLTVL.

The gene calls are TRBV7-3 and TRBJ1-1, with D perhaps matching TRBD1 (6 bases). The CDR3 runs 16 residues. The ends were cut back, 1 base at V and 4 bases at J, with 16 bases in the middle. CDR1 is SGHTA and CDR2 is FQGTGA in the germline V gene. In DNA form, the CDR3 reads TGTGCCAGCAGCTTAAAGTCTGGGGGCCCCGGCACTGAAGCTTTCTTT. As protein: CASSLKSGGPGTEAFF.

This clone occurred once. The chain is built from TRBV7-3 and TRBJ2-1, with TRBD2 matching 11 bases. The CDR3 spans 14 residues. Trimming at V came to 5 bases and at J to 5 bases, leaving 2 bases not matched to a gene. From germline, CDR1 is SGHTA and CDR2 FQGTGA. The CDR3 coding sequence is TGTGCCAGCAGCCCGGGACTAGCGGACAATGAGCAGTTCTTC. Translated: CASSPGLADNEQFF.

The chain joins TRBV14 to TRBJ2-1, with 9 bases that match TRBD1. Per germline, CDR1 SGHDN and CDR2 FVKESK. This CDR3 region has 14 residues. The junction had 2 bases not matched to a gene; V was cut back by 4 bases and J by 4 bases. The CDR3 sequence: CASSPGTGYNEQFF. For the CDR3, the DNA is TGTGCCAGCAGCCCCGGGACAGGGTACAATGAGCAGTTCTTC.

This chain connects TRBV9 to TRBJ1-1; 9 positions agree with TRBD1. J lost 1 base, V lost 0 bases, and 1 base had no gene match. Germline V gene data show CDR1 as SGDLS and CDR2 as YYNGEE. CDR3 length: 15 amino acids. The CDR3 sequence is CASSVGGQGNTEAFF. CDR3 in DNA: TGTGCCAGCAGCGTAGGGGGACAGGGGAACACTGAAGCTTTCTTT.

This rearrangement joins TRBV19 to TRBJ1-5; maybe TRBD1 (6 bases). Germline V gene lookup returns CDR1 LNHDA and CDR2 SQIVND (reference sequence). V was pared by 6 bases and J by 7 bases, with 19 bases between. The CDR3 covers 15 residues. DNA of the CDR3: TGTGCCAGTAGGACGCCGGGGGGGCAAGAACAGCCCCAGCATTTT. Translating it yields CASRTPGGQEQPQHF.

V usage is TRBV27 and J usage is TRBJ1-6; 10 nucleotides agree with TRBD1. Germline trimming cut 6 bases from V and 9 bases from J; bases unmatched to any gene: 8. Germline CDR1 is MNHEY and CDR2 is SMNVEV (reference sequence). This CDR3 has 15 amino acids. CDR3 sequence reads: CASSIGTGAASPLHF. The CDR3, as DNA: TGTGCCAGCAGCATCGGGACAGGGGCCGCTTCACCCCTCCACTTT.

The chain uses TRBV7-2 and TRBJ2-7; 7 positions match TRBD1. Germline V gene sequence: CDR1 SGHTA, CDR2 FQGNSA. The ends lost 5 bases at V and 1 base at J; junction bases unmatched: 5. The CDR3 sequence is 14 residues long. Here the CDR3 reads CASSPRQGSYEQYF. CDR3 sequence (DNA): TGTGCCAGCAGCCCACGACAGGGATCCTACGAGCAGTACTTC.

The chain joins TRBV6-1 to TRBJ2-6, with TRBD1 identical over 9 bases. Trimming took 3 bases from V and 0 from J; bases not matched to a gene: 6. Germline V gene sequence: CDR1 MNHNS, CDR2 SASEGT. CDR3 length: 18 residues. CDR3 DNA: TGTGCCAGCAGTGAGGGGGGACAGGGCCCCTCTGGGGCCAACGTCCTGACTTTC. Translated, it gives CASSEGGQGPSGANVLTF.

The chain is built from TRBV15 and TRBJ2-3; 9 positions agree with TRBD2. After removal of 8 bases from V and 6 bases from J, the junction contained 9 bases not matched to a gene. Germline loops: CDR1 LNHNV, CDR2 YYDKDF (reference sequence). This CDR3 is 14 amino acids long. CDR3 bases: TGTGCCACCCTATTGGCGGGAGGGCCGGATACGCAGTATTTT. Encoded protein: CATLLAGGPDTQYF.

CDR3 coding DNA: TGTGCCAGCGACCGGGGAATCGACACTGAAGCTTTCTTT. Residues: CASDRGIDTEAFF. J is TRBJ1-1 and V is TRBV5-5; no clear D gene. Per the germline V gene, CDR1 is SGHKS and CDR2 is YYEKEE (reference sequence). The CDR3 runs to 13 residues. V was cut by 7 bases and J by 3 bases, with 13 bases left in between.

The chain is built from TRBV7-9 and TRBJ1-5; a weak D match, TRBD1 (5 bases). The V end lost 5 bases, the J end lost 4 bases, and 18 bases lay between the germline ends. This CDR3 contains 16 residues. Germline V lookup: CDR1 SEHNR, CDR2 FQNEAQ (reference sequence). CDR3: CASSPGPGQPNQPQHF. The CDR3 DNA reads TGTGCCAGCAGCCCAGGCCCTGGACAACCAAATCAGCCCCAGCATTTT.

This rearrangement joins TRBV4-3 to TRBJ2-3, with D possibly being TRBD1 (5 bases). Germline V gene lookup returns CDR1 LGHNA and CDR2 YSLEER. There are 14 residues in the CDR3. V lost 1 base and J 4 bases, leaving 9 bases between the germline ends. CDR3 DNA sequence: TGCGCCAGCAGCCAAGTCGTCAGGGCAGATACGCAGTATTTT. It is translated as CASSQVVRADTQYF.

The rearrangement links TRBV10-3 to TRBJ2-1; 7 bases are shared with TRBD1. The CDR3 spans 15 residues. CDR1 ENHRY and CDR2 SYGVKD come from the germline V gene. V shed 8 bases and J 5 bases; nucleotides not matched to a gene: 12. The CDR3 loop reads CAIRDPRDSDNEQFF. For the CDR3, the DNA is TGTGCCATCCGCGACCCGAGGGACAGCGACAATGAGCAGTTCTTC.

V is TRBV19 and J is TRBJ2-1; 7 positions match TRBD2. The J segment lost 4 bases and the V segment lost 7 bases, leaving 7 bases of the junction unmatched. This CDR3 is built from 14 residues. CDR1 is LNHDA, CDR2 SQIVND, per germline (reference sequence). CDR3 DNA: TGTGCCAGTAATCACCGGGGGGAGTACAATGAGCAGTTCTTC. Residues: CASNHRGEYNEQFF. The variable domain in full, with the rest retrieved from reference TRBV19 and TRBJ2-1, is DGGITQSPKYLFRKEGQNVTLSCEQNLNHDAMYWYRQDPGQGLRLIYYSQIVNDFQKGDIAEGYSVSREKKESFPLTVTSAQKNPTAFYLCASNHRGEYNEQFFGPGTRLTVL.

This clone occurred once. CDR3: CASSSDRVNSPLHF. DNA for the CDR3: TGTGCCAGCAGCTCCGACAGGGTAAATTCACCCCTCCACTTT. The chain joins TRBV7-2 to TRBJ1-6, with 7 bases identical to TRBD1. The CDR3 has 14 amino acids. V was pared by 4 bases and J by 7 bases, with 4 bases of the junction left unmatched. Germline CDR1 SGHTA, CDR2 FQGNSA.

The chain is built from TRBV19 and TRBJ2-1; 9 bases fit TRBD2. The junction had 4 bases not matched to a gene; V was cut back by 6 bases and J by 4 bases. Germline-derived CDR1 and CDR2 are LNHDA and SQIVND (reference sequence). This CDR3 is 14 amino acids long. The CDR3: CASRKTSGYNEQFF. In DNA form, the CDR3 reads TGTGCCAGTAGAAAGACTAGCGGTTACAATGAGCAGTTCTTC.

The rearrangement uses TRBV19 and TRBJ1-5; the match to TRBD1 covers 7 bases. The germline V gene encodes CDR1 LNHDA and CDR2 SQIVND (reference sequence). J was trimmed by 1 base and V by 8 bases; bases with no gene match: 2. This CDR3 is 13 amino acids long. The CDR3 DNA follows: TGTGCCAGTCAACAGGGGAGCAATCAGCCCCAGCATTTT. This codes for CASQQGSNQPQHF.

This clone came up a few times. The rearrangement uses TRBV24-1 and TRBJ2-5, with D possibly matching TRBD1 (6 bases). V was clipped by 4 bases and J by 0 bases, with 11 bases between them. Germline V gene data show CDR1 as KGHDR and CDR2 as SFDVKD. The CDR3 covers 15 residues. CDR3 loop: CATSESTGNQETQYF. The CDR3 nucleotides read TGTGCCACCAGTGAATCGACAGGTAACCAAGAGACCCAGTACTTC.

In its sample, this clone was seen a few times. The J gene is TRBJ1-1, the V gene TRBV6-5, with D unresolved. The CDR3 runs to 12 residues. Germline V CDR1 and CDR2: MNHEY, SVGAGI. V was clipped by 7 bases and J by 8 bases, with 14 bases between them. CDR3 bases: TGTGCCAGCAATCACCAGGCGCGCGAAGCTTTCTTT. This gives the protein CASNHQAREAFF.

Of note for this clone: The junction departs from the called germline gene at one end, perhaps through a read error. The sample carries other DNA sequences with the same CDR3. The CDR3 nucleotides are TGTGCTAGCAGCCTAGATAGGGGGACTGAAGCTTTCTTT. This codes for CASSLDRGTEAFF. J is TRBJ1-1 and V is TRBV7-7, with D possibly TRBD1 on 6 matching bases. The germline gives CDR1 SSHAT, CDR2 FNYEAQ (reference sequence). The CDR3 is made up of 13 amino acids. Variable domain in full (rest from reference TRBV7-7 and TRBJ1-1): GAGVSQSPRYKVTKRGQDVTLRCDPISSHATLYWYQQALGQGPEFLTYFNYEAQPDKSGLPSDRFSAERPEGSISTLTIQRTEQRDSAMYRCASSLDRGTEAFFGQGTRLTVV.

This chain links TRBV4-1 with TRBJ1-2, with 11 bases matching TRBD1. J was trimmed by 4 bases and V by 5 bases; bases with no gene match: 6. The CDR3 loop spans 15 amino acids. The germline gives CDR1 MGHRA, CDR2 YSYEKL. In DNA form, the CDR3 reads TGCGCCAGCAGCATGGGACAGGGGGAGGGCTATGGCTACACCTTC. Translated: CASSMGQGEGYGYTF.

The V and J genes are TRBV3-1 (or the pseudogene TRBV3-2) and TRBJ2-1, with 8 nucleotides matching TRBD2. Germline CDR1 LGHDT, CDR2 YNNKEL (reference sequence). J gave up 8 bases and V 1 base, and 16 bases lay outside the gene matches. The CDR3 has 18 residues. In DNA form, the CDR3 reads TGTGCCAGCAGCCAAGCTCTGGCGGGGGGCGGGGTTTTAGATGAGCAGTTCTTC. Amino acids: CASSQALAGGGVLDEQFF.

The chain recombines TRBV4-3 with TRBJ2-1; 7 nucleotides match TRBD2. This CDR3 is 14 amino acids long. Looked up from germline, CDR1 is LGHNA and CDR2 is YSLEER. Unmatched junction bases numbered 8, after V lost 5 bases and J lost 7 bases. DNA for the CDR3: TGCGCCAGCAGCATAGCTGGGAGGGGTAATGAGCAGTTCTTC. This codes for CASSIAGRGNEQFF.

This clone appeared a few times. The J gene is TRBJ2-7, the V gene TRBV5-5, with no clear D. This CDR3 region has 13 residues. Germline assignment: CDR1 SGHKS and CDR2 YYEKEE (reference sequence). V gave up 3 bases and J gave up 2 bases, with 9 bases separating them. Written as DNA, the CDR3 is TGTGCCAGCAGCTCCGTCGTAACCTACGAGCAGTACTTC. Its translation: CASSSVVTYEQYF.

This chain's CDR3 is CASSYLQNQPQHF. Here the CDR3 DNA reads TGTGCCAGCAGTTACTTACAAAATCAGCCCCAGCATTTT. The rearrangement joins TRBV6-5 to TRBJ1-5; D remains unclear. CDR1 and CDR2 from the germline V gene are MNHEY and SVGAGI. This CDR3 comprises 13 residues. V gave up 1 base and J gave up 4 bases, with 5 bases separating them.

This chain links TRBV6-5 with TRBJ1-1; perhaps TRBD1 as D (6 bases). CDR3 length: 13 amino acids. Trimming shortened V by 7 bases and J by 1 base, and 10 bases separated the two germline ends. Germline loops: CDR1 MNHEY, CDR2 SVGAGI. The CDR3 nucleotides read TGTGCCAGCACTAGGACAGCGAACACTGAAGCTTTCTTT. This codes for CASTRTANTEAFF.

The chain uses TRBV9 and TRBJ2-5; the match to TRBD2 covers 7 bases. Germline CDR1 SGDLS, CDR2 YYNGEE. The CDR3 loop spans 14 amino acids. Unmatched junction bases numbered 3, after V lost 0 bases and J lost 4 bases. CDR3 in DNA: TGTGCCAGCAGCGTAGCGGGGGGAGGAGAGACCCAGTACTTC. It is translated as CASSVAGGGETQYF.

The chain uses TRBV7-9 and TRBJ2-3; no clear D. CDR1 and CDR2 from the germline V gene are SEHNR and FQNEAQ (reference sequence). CDR3 length: 17 residues. Trimming cost V 3 bases and J 1 base, with 17 bases left between them. The CDR3 region has the DNA TGTGCCAGCAGCTTTACGAGCGACCCCTTTGGCACAGATACGCAGTATTTT. This sequence encodes CASSFTSDPFGTDTQYF.